These 16 T cell receptor beta chains were sequenced from one sample in a study of T cell repertoires in cytomegalovirus infection. The antigens for these receptors are not known. TCRdb ran MiXCR on the reads and lists one entry per CDR3 protein. The data contain 640,000 or so distinct CDR3 sequences, roughly 36% of them singletons. The specimen comprised cultured PBMCs, sampled from culture after CMV antigen stimulation. The receptors were gathered from a human donor in good health (CMV status not recorded). Some clones in this sample may be carry-over from other donors' samples.

V is TRBV20-1 and J is TRBJ2-2, with D uncertain. V was clipped by 0 bases and J by 3 bases, with 14 bases between them. From germline, CDR1 is DFQATT and CDR2 SNEGSKA (reference sequence). This CDR3 comprises 16 residues. The CDR3 DNA reads TGCAGTGCTAGAGATGGGTTGGGCGATTACACCGGGGAGCTGTTTTTT. This codes for CSARDGLGDYTGELFF.

This chain uses TRBV7-2 with TRBJ2-1; 11 nucleotides align to TRBD2. Germline assignment: CDR1 SGHTA and CDR2 FQGNSA. This CDR3 is 17 amino acids long. The ends lost 2 bases at V and 9 bases at J; junction bases unmatched: 12. The CDR3 sequence: CASSLTSGSAREGEQFF. The CDR3 nucleotides are TGTGCCAGCAGCTTAACTAGCGGGAGCGCTAGGGAGGGTGAGCAGTTCTTC. The full variable domain, in which reference TRBV7-2 and TRBJ2-1 provide the parts outside the CDR3, is GAGVSQSPSNKVTEKGKDVELRCDPISGHTALYWYRQSLGQGLEFLIYFQGNSAPDKSGLPSDRFSAERTGGSVSTLTIQRTQQEDSAVYLCASSLTSGSAREGEQFFGPGTRLTVL.

The chain joins TRBV5-1 to TRBJ1-2; no clear D gene. CDR1 and CDR2 from the germline V gene are SGHRS and YFSETQ. This CDR3 contains 12 residues. V was shortened by 5 bases and J by 8 bases, with 13 bases between the two germline ends. This chain's CDR3 is CASSEGSPGYTF. In DNA form, the CDR3 reads TGCGCCAGCAGTGAAGGTTCGCCCGGCTACACCTTC.

The rearrangement uses TRBV12-3 or TRBV12-4 and TRBJ2-5, with 7 positions matching TRBD1. The length of the CDR3 is 15 residues. Germline trimming cut 3 bases from V and 5 bases from J; bases unmatched to any gene: 9. The CDR3 DNA reads as TGTGCCAGCAGTTTCCAACCAGGGGGTGGTGAGACCCAGTACTTC. Translated: CASSFQPGGGETQYF.

This sequence joins TRBV2 and TRBJ2-1, with D maybe TRBD2 (5 bases). V lost 1 base, J lost 6 bases, and 16 bases lay in between. The CDR3 totals 16 residues. Germline-derived CDR1 and CDR2 are SNHLY and FYNNEI. In DNA, the CDR3 is TGTGCCAGCAGTGAAGGCGTCTCAACGGGGAGCAATGAGCAGTTCTTC. Its translation: CASSEGVSTGSNEQFF.

The rearrangement joins TRBV5-6 to TRBJ2-1; D tentatively reads TRBD1 or TRBD2 (5 bases each). V was clipped by 0 bases and J by 10 bases, with 11 bases between them. CDR3 size: 13 residues. Germline V gene lookup returns CDR1 SGHDT and CDR2 YYEEEE. CDR3 sequence reads: CASSLAGAEEQFF. The CDR3 DNA sequence: TGTGCCAGCAGCTTGGCCGGGGCGGAGGAGCAGTTCTTC.

The genes are TRBV5-1 and TRBJ2-7, with D maybe TRBD2 (5 bases). The V end lost 2 bases, the J end lost 3 bases, and 12 bases lay between the germline ends. CDR1 is SGHRS and CDR2 is YFSETQ in the germline V gene. The CDR3 length is 14 residues. In DNA form, the CDR3 reads TGCGCCAGCAGCTTTGGAGGCTTAGGCTACGAGCAGTACTTC. This translates into CASSFGGLGYEQYF.

The gene calls are TRBV2 and TRBJ1-1; D may be TRBD1 (6 bases). The V end lost 2 bases, the J end lost 7 bases, and 11 bases lay between the germline ends. Germline-derived CDR1 and CDR2 are SNHLY and FYNNEI. The CDR3 loop spans 13 amino acids. The CDR3: CASSERGPFEAFF. Here the CDR3 DNA reads TGTGCCAGCAGTGAACGGGGGCCCTTTGAAGCTTTCTTT.

This clonotype has just a few counts. This chain joins TRBV7-2 and TRBJ2-2; the match to TRBD1 covers 7 bases. Trimming removed 2 bases from V and 8 bases from J; junction bases left unmatched: 8. CDR1 and CDR2 (germline): SGHTA, FQGNSA. CDR3 length: 15 residues. The CDR3 loop is CASSLLKGAGGELFF. The CDR3 nucleotides are TGTGCCAGCAGCTTACTTAAGGGGGCCGGTGGGGAGCTGTTTTTT. The full variable domain, rest sourced from reference TRBV7-2 and TRBJ2-2, is GAGVSQSPSNKVTEKGKDVELRCDPISGHTALYWYRQSLGQGLEFLIYFQGNSAPDKSGLPSDRFSAERTGGSVSTLTIQRTQQEDSAVYLCASSLLKGAGGELFFGEGSRLTVL.

In this sample, this clonotype turned up a few times. V gene TRBV28 combines with J gene TRBJ2-5; tentatively, D is TRBD1 (6 bases). Germline V lookup: CDR1 MDHEN, CDR2 SYDVKM. Trimming shortened V by 5 bases and J by 4 bases, and 11 bases separated the two germline ends. This CDR3 region has 13 residues. The CDR3 loop reads CASSPQGTETQYF. CDR3 nucleotide sequence: TGTGCCAGCAGTCCCCAGGGGACAGAGACCCAGTACTTC.

This clonotype occurred a few times. The V and J genes are TRBV10-3 and TRBJ2-7, with TRBD2 identical over 11 bases. Trimming at V came to 2 bases and at J to 7 bases, leaving 13 bases not matched to a gene. Germline lookup yields CDR1 ENHRY and CDR2 SYGVKD. The CDR3 contains 17 residues. The CDR3 sequence: CAISEPLAGGLRSEQYF. Here the CDR3 DNA reads TGTGCCATCAGTGAGCCCTTAGCGGGGGGGCTACGAAGTGAGCAGTACTTC.

V and J are TRBV29-1 and TRBJ2-3; 7 positions agree with TRBD2. The CDR3 sequence is 16 residues long. V gave up 1 base and J gave up 0 bases; unmatched junction bases: 7. Per the germline V gene, CDR1 is SQVTM and CDR2 is ANQGSEA. The CDR3 DNA follows: TGCAGCGTTGAAGGGTCTAGCGGAACCAGCACAGATACGCAGTATTTT. Translating it yields CSVEGSSGTSTDTQYF.

The table lists this clonotype with a few counts. The V and J genes are TRBV27 and TRBJ2-3, with 7 bases aligning to TRBD1. With V trimmed by 6 bases and J by 5 bases, 8 bases remained unmatched. Germline CDR1 MNHEY, CDR2 SMNVEV (reference sequence). The CDR3 is made up of 14 amino acids. The CDR3 DNA sequence: TGTGCCAGCAGGGGACAGCCGAACATAGATACGCAGTATTTT. This encodes CASRGQPNIDTQYF.

CDR3 amino acids: CASSLVGVGVETQYF. CDR3 in DNA: TGTGCCAGCAGTTTAGTGGGTGTCGGGGTGGAGACCCAGTACTTC. The chain is built from TRBV12-3 or TRBV12-4 and TRBJ2-5, with a possible D match to TRBD2 (5 bases). Trimming removed 1 base at V and 5 bases at J, with 14 bases between. The CDR3 covers 15 residues.

The chain joins TRBV7-7 to TRBJ2-3; no clear D. V shed 5 bases and J shed 6 bases, with 12 bases lying between them. CDR3 size: 13 residues. Germline V gene lookup returns CDR1 SSHAT and CDR2 FNYEAQ (reference sequence). The CDR3 reads CASSPGRMDTQYF. In DNA, the CDR3 is TGTGCCAGCAGCCCCGGACGTATGGATACGCAGTATTTT. Using reference TRBV7-7 and TRBJ2-3 for the parts outside the CDR3, the full variable domain is GAGVSQSPRYKVTKRGQDVTLRCDPISSHATLYWYQQALGQGPEFLTYFNYEAQPDKSGLPSDRFSAERPEGSISTLTIQRTEQRDSAMYRCASSPGRMDTQYFGPGTRLTVL.

This clonotype was observed a handful of times. The chain has TRBV6-8 and TRBJ1-1; D possibly corresponds to TRBD1 (6 bases). V was trimmed by 3 bases and J by 9 bases, leaving 14 bases between them. Germline lookup yields CDR1 MNHGY and CDR2 SAAAGT. The CDR3 extends over 13 amino acids. As DNA, the CDR3 is TGTGCCAGCAGTTATGAAGGGGGGCCAAAAGCTTTCTTT. This codes for CASSYEGGPKAFF.